These 17 T cell receptor beta chains originate from one sample sequenced in a study of HIV-infected patients and healthy controls. MiXCR, run by TCRdb on the 5' RACE reads, gives a single entry per CDR3 protein. The data contain 65,000 to 70,000 distinct CDR3 sequences, approximately 15% of them singletons. The sequenced material came from CD4+ T cells from blood. These receptors all stem from a human donor in good health.

The rearrangement links TRBV20-1 to TRBJ2-3; TRBD2 matches 7 bases. Germline V gene lookup returns CDR1 DFQATT and CDR2 SNEGSKA (reference sequence). Trimming at V came to 1 base and at J to 8 bases, leaving 9 bases not matched to a gene. The CDR3 runs 14 residues. CDR3 bases: TGCAGTGCTAGAGTTGCGGGAGAGGAGGGTACGCAGTATTTT. Protein product: CSARVAGEEGTQYF.

The gene calls are TRBV14 and TRBJ2-1, with 10 bases aligning to TRBD2. V was clipped by 1 base and J by 6 bases; unmatched bases: 3. Germline assignment: CDR1 SGHDN and CDR2 FVKESK. The CDR3 contains 15 residues. The CDR3 nucleotides are TGTGCCAGCAGCCAAGCTAGCGGGGGCCGCAATGAGCAGTTCTTC. Residues: CASSQASGGRNEQFF.

The table lists this clonotype with many counts. This chain joins TRBV19 and TRBJ2-7; D might be TRBD1 or TRBD2, each matching 7 bases. Germline V lookup: CDR1 LNHDA, CDR2 SQIVND (reference sequence). V lost 3 bases and J lost 2, with 17 bases in between. The CDR3 extends over 16 amino acids. Written as DNA, the CDR3 is TGTGCCAGTAGTATCAGGGGGGGACCGATCCCCTACGAGCAGTACTTC. Residues: CASSIRGGPIPYEQYF.

This chain links TRBV2 with TRBJ1-2, with D perhaps TRBD1 (5 bases). V lost 5 bases, J lost 6 bases, and 19 bases lay in between. Germline V gene data show CDR1 as SNHLY and CDR2 as FYNNEI. The CDR3 length is 15 residues. CDR3 coding DNA: TGTGCCAGCAGTAGATTTACAGGAGGCGAGGATGGCTACACCTTC. It specifies CASSRFTGGEDGYTF.

This rearrangement joins TRBV7-4 to TRBJ1-5, with a tentative D call TRBD1 (6 bases). The CDR3 spans 18 residues. From germline, CDR1 is SGHVT and CDR2 SQSDAQ. V was cut by 5 bases and J by 5 bases, with 25 bases left in between. The CDR3 nucleotides read TGTGCCAGCAGCCCCCCGGACAGTTCCCCAGGGGTTGATCAGCCCCAGCATTTT. It encodes CASSPPDSSPGVDQPQHF.

This clonotype was observed many times. DNA of the CDR3: TGTGCCAGCAGATCCAACCAGGACTACCGGCACAATGAGCAGTTCTTC. This encodes CASRSNQDYRHNEQFF. The chain recombines TRBV6-2 or TRBV6-3 with TRBJ2-1; D is possibly TRBD2 (6 bases). CDR3 size: 16 residues. V shed 6 bases and J shed 5 bases, with 20 bases lying between them. The germline V gene encodes CDR1 MNHEY and CDR2 SVGEGT.

This clonotype showed up many times. The chain is built from TRBV4-1 and TRBJ1-1, with 8 bases that match TRBD1. The CDR3 has 17 residues. Germline loops: CDR1 MGHRA, CDR2 YSYEKL. V lost 4 bases, J lost 4 bases, and 14 bases stayed unmatched. CDR3 region: CASSRGRAGGAGTEAFF. The CDR3 DNA reads TGCGCCAGCAGCCGAGGGAGGGCAGGGGGCGCGGGCACTGAAGCTTTCTTT.

V is TRBV29-1 and J is TRBJ1-1; the match to TRBD1 covers 12 bases. The CDR3 is made up of 16 amino acids. Germline V gene data show CDR1 as SQVTM and CDR2 as ANQGSEA. With V trimmed by 6 bases and J by 0 bases, 8 bases remained unmatched. CDR3 in amino acids: CSVEGTGGFLNTEAFF. CDR3 DNA: TGCAGCGTGGAGGGGACAGGGGGCTTTTTGAACACTGAAGCTTTCTTT. Combining the CDR3 with reference TRBV29-1 and TRBJ1-1 gives the whole variable domain SAVISQKPSRDICQRGTSLTIQCQVDSQVTMMFWYRQQPGQSLTLIATANQGSEATYESGFVIDKFPISRPNLTFSTLTVSNMSPEDSSIYLCSVEGTGGFLNTEAFFGQGTRLTVV.

This clonotype was detected only a few times. The gene calls are TRBV20-1 and TRBJ2-2; D might be TRBD1 (6 bases). With 5 bases removed from V and 4 bases from J, the gap between germline ends came to 17 bases. CDR3 size: 15 residues. Germline CDR1 DFQATT, CDR2 SNEGSKA (reference sequence). Here the CDR3 DNA reads TGCAGTGCTCACAAAAGGGGGATAAGCACCGGGGAGCTGTTTTTT. This sequence encodes CSAHKRGISTGELFF.

There are a few counts of this clonotype. The gene calls are TRBV12-3 or TRBV12-4 and TRBJ1-4; D call uncertain. Trimming cost V 5 bases and J 6 bases, with 16 bases left between them. There are 15 residues in the CDR3. Written as DNA, the CDR3 is TGTGCCAGCAGTCCCTTCGGACGGACCGATGAAAAACTGTTTTTT. This gives the protein CASSPFGRTDEKLFF.

This clonotype came up many times. The gene calls are TRBV7-2 and TRBJ2-1; 9 bases match TRBD1. CDR1 SGHTA and CDR2 FQGNSA come from the germline V gene. The CDR3 spans 15 residues. Trimming removed 3 bases from V and 8 bases from J; junction bases left unmatched: 8. The CDR3 spells CASSLEPGQGYEQFF. DNA for the CDR3: TGTGCCAGCAGCTTGGAGCCGGGACAGGGTTATGAGCAGTTCTTC.

V and J are TRBV6-2 or TRBV6-3 and TRBJ2-2; the match to TRBD2 covers 8 bases. The trim removed 2 bases at V and 7 bases at J, leaving 12 bases unmatched. Germline V gene lookup returns CDR1 MNHEY and CDR2 SVGEGT. The CDR3 sequence is 17 residues long. The CDR3: CASSYRAGGAWNGELFF. The CDR3 region has the DNA TGTGCCAGCAGTTACCGGGCCGGGGGGGCCTGGAACGGGGAGCTGTTTTTT.

CDR3 in amino acids: CASSKDGEGSGANVLTF. CDR3 DNA: TGTGCCAGCAGCAAAGACGGTGAGGGGTCCGGGGCCAACGTCCTGACTTTC. The rearrangement uses TRBV21-1 and TRBJ2-6; the D call in the table, TRBD2, was not verified against the DNA. TRBV21-1 is noted as a pseudogene. The CDR3 covers 17 residues.

This chain links TRBV6-2 or TRBV6-3 with TRBJ1-5, with D uncertain. The V gene lost 6 bases and the J gene lost 0 bases, with 6 bases spanning the gap. Germline V gene lookup returns CDR1 MNHEY and CDR2 SVGEGT. This CDR3 spans 13 amino acids. The CDR3 sequence is CASSHNSNQPQHF. The CDR3, as DNA: TGTGCCAGCAGCCACAATAGCAATCAGCCCCAGCATTTT.

This clonotype has at least ten counts. The chain uses TRBV20-1 and TRBJ2-1, with D perhaps matching TRBD2 (7 bases). From germline, CDR1 is DFQATT and CDR2 SNEGSKA (reference sequence). CDR3 length: 16 residues. Trimming cost V 1 base and J 4 bases, with 17 bases left between them. The CDR3 reads CSARGWEGGLYNEQFF. The CDR3 nucleotides are TGCAGTGCTAGAGGCTGGGAGGGGGGGCTATACAATGAGCAGTTCTTC.

The chain links TRBV15 to TRBJ2-5; no firm D call. The CDR3 contains 15 residues. V was clipped by 2 bases and J by 1 base, with 11 bases between them. Germline loops: CDR1 LNHNV, CDR2 YYDKDF (reference sequence). Here the CDR3 reads CATSRSPTRQETQYF. CDR3 nucleotide sequence: TGTGCCACCAGCAGATCCCCCACTCGCCAAGAGACCCAGTACTTC.

The V gene is TRBV12-3 or TRBV12-4, the J gene TRBJ1-1; TRBD1 might be the D (5 bases). V was pared by 6 bases and J by 7 bases, with 12 bases between. The CDR3 totals 12 residues. As DNA, the CDR3 is TGTGCCAGCAGGTACAGGTCCGTTGAAGCTTTCTTT. This gives the protein CASRYRSVEAFF.